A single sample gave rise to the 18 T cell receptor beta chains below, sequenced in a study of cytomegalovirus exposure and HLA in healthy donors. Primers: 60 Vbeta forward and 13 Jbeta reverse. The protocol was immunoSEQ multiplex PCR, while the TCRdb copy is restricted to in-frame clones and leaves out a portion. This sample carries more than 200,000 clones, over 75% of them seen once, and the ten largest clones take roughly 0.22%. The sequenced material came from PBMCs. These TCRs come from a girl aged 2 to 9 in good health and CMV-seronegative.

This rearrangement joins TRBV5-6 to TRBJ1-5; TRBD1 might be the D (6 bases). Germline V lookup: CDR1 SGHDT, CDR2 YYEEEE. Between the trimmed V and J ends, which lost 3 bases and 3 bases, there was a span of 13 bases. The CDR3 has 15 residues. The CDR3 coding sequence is TGTGCCAGCAGCTCCTTGGACAGCACCAATCAGCCCCAGCATTTT. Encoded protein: CASSSLDSTNQPQHF.

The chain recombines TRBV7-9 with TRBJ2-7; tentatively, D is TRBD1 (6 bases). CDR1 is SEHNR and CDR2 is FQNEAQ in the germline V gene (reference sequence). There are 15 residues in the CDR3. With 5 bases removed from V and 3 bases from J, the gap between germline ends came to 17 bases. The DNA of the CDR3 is TGTGCCAGCAGCCCGCGACAGGTAGCTCTCTACGAGCAGTACTTC. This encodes CASSPRQVALYEQYF. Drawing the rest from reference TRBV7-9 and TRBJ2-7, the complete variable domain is DTGVSQNPRHKITKRGQNVTFRCDPISEHNRLYWYRQTLGQGPEFLTYFQNEAQLEKSRLLSDRFSAERPKGSFSTLEIQRTEQGDSAMYLCASSPRQVALYEQYFGPGTRLTVT.

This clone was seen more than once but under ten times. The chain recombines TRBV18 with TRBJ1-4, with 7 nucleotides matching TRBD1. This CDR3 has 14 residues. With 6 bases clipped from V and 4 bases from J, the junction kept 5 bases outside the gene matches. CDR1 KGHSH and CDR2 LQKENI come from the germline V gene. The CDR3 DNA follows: TGTGCCAGCTCCCCGGGACAGTTTAATGAAAAACTGTTTTTT. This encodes CASSPGQFNEKLFF.

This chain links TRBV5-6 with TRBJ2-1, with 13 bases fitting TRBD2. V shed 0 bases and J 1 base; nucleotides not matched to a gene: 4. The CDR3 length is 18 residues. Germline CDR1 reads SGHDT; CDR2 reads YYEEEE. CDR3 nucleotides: TGTGCCAGCAGCTTGGGACTAGCGGGAGGCAAGTCCTACAATGAGCAGTTCTTC. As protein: CASSLGLAGGKSYNEQFF.

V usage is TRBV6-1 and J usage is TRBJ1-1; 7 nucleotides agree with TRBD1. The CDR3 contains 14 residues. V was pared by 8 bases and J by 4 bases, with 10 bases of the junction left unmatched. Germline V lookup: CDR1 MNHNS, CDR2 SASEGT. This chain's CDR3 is CASLRGGIGTEAFF. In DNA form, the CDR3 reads TGTGCCAGCCTAAGAGGGGGCATCGGCACTGAAGCTTTCTTT.

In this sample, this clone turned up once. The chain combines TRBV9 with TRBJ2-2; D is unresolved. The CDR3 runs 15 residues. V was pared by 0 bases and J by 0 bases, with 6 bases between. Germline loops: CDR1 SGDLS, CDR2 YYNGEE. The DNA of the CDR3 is TGTGCCAGCAGCGTAGGGCAATCGAACACCGGGGAGCTGTTTTTT. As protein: CASSVGQSNTGELFF.

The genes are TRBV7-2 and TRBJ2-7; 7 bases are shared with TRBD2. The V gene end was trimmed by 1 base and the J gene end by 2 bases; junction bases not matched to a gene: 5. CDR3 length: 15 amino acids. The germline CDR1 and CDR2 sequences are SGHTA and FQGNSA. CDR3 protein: CASSLGASGTYEQYF. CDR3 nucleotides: TGTGCCAGCAGCTTAGGGGCTAGCGGAACCTACGAGCAGTACTTC. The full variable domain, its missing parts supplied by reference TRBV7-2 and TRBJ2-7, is GAGVSQSPSNKVTEKGKDVELRCDPISGHTALYWYRQSLGQGLEFLIYFQGNSAPDKSGLPSDRFSAERTGGSVSTLTIQRTQQEDSAVYLCASSLGASGTYEQYFGPGTRLTVT.

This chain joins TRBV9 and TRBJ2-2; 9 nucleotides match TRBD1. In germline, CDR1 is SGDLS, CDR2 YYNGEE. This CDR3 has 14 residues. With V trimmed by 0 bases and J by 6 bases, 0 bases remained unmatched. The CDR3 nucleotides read TGTGCCAGCAGCGTAGGACAGGGGGCCGGGGAGCTGTTTTTT. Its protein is CASSVGQGAGELFF.

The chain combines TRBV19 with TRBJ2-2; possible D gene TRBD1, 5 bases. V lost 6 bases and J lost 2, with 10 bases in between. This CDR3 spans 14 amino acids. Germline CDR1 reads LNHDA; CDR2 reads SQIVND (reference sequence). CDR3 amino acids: CASSRAANTGELFF. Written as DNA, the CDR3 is TGTGCCAGTAGCAGGGCCGCCAACACCGGGGAGCTGTTTTTT.

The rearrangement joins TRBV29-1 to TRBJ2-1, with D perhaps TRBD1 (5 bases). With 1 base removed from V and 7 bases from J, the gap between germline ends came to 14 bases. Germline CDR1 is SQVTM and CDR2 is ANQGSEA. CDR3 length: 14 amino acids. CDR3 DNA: TGCAGCGTTGAAGCGCTCCGTAGGGGAAATGAGCAGTTCTTC. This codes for CSVEALRRGNEQFF.

In nucleotides, the CDR3 is TGTGCCAGCAGCGAGACAGGGGATCAGCCCCAGCATTTT. It yields the protein CASSETGDQPQHF. The chain links TRBV7-2 to TRBJ1-5; TRBD1 aligns across 8 bases. Germline loops: CDR1 SGHTA, CDR2 FQGNSA. Trimming took 5 bases from V and 5 from J; bases not matched to a gene: 2. The CDR3 length is 13 residues.

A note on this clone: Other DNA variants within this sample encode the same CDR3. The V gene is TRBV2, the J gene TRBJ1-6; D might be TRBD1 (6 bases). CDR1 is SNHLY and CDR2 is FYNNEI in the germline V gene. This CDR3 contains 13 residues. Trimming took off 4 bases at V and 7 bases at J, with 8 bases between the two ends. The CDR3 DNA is TGTGCCAGCAGTGGGCAGGGGAATTCACCCCTCCACTTT. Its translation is CASSGQGNSPLHF.

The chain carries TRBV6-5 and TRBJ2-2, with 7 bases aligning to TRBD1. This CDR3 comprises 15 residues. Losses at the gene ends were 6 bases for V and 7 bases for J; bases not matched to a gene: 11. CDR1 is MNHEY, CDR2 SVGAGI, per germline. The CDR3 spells CASRPLGGRNGELFF. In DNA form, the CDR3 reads TGTGCCAGCAGACCCCTAGGGGGCCGGAACGGGGAGCTGTTTTTT.

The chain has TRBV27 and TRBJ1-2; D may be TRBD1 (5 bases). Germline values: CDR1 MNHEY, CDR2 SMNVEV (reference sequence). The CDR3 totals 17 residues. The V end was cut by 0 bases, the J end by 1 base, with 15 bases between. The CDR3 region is CASSLSMGGTHNYGYTF. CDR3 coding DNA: TGTGCCAGCAGTTTATCGATGGGGGGGACCCATAACTATGGCTACACCTTC.

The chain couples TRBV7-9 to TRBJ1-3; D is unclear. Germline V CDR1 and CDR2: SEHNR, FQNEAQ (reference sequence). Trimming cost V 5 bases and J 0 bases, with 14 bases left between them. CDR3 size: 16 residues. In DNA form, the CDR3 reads TGTGCCAGCAGCCCCGTAGGAGCCGTCTCTGGAAACACCATATATTTT. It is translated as CASSPVGAVSGNTIYF.

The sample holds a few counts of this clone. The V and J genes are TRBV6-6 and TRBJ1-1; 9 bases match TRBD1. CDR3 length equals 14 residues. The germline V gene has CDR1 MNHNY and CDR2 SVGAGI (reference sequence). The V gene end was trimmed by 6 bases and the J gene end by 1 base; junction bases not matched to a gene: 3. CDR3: CASSLGQGNTEAFF. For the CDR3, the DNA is TGTGCCAGCAGCTTGGGACAGGGGAACACTGAAGCTTTCTTT.

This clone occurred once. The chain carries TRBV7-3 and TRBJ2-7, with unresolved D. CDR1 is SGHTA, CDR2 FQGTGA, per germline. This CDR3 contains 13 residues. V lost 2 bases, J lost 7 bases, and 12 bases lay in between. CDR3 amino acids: CASSLSRAGEQYF. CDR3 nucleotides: TGTGCCAGCAGCTTATCCCGAGCCGGGGAGCAGTACTTC. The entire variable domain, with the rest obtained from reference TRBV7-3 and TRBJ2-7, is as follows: GAGVSQTPSNKVTEKGKYVELRCDPISGHTALYWYRQSLGQGPEFLIYFQGTGAADDSGLPNDRFFAVRPEGSVSTLKIQRTERGDSAVYLCASSLSRAGEQYFGPGTRLTVT.

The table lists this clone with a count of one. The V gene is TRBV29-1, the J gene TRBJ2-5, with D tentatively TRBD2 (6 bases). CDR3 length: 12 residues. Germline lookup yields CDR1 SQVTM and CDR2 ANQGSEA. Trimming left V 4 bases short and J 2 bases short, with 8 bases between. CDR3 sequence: CSVGRGQETQYF. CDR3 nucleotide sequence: TGCAGCGTTGGGAGGGGACAAGAGACCCAGTACTTC.